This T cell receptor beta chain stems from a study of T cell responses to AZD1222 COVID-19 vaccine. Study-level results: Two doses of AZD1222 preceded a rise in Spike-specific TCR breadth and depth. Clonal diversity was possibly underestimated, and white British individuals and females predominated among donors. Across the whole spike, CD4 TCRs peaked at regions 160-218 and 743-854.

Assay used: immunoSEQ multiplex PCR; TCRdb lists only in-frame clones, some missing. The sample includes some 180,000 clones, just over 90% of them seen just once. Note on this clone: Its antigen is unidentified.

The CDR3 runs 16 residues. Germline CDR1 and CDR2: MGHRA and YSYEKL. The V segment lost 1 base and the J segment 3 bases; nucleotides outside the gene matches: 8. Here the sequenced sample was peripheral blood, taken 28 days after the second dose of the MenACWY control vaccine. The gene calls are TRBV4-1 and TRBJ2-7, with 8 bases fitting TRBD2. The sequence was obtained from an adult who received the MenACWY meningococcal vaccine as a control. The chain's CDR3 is CASSQGGSGRFYEQYF. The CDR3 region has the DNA TGCGCCAGCAGCCAAGGGGGAAGCGGGAGATTCTACGAGCAGTACTTC.